The rows below give T cell receptor beta chains drawn from one sample of a study of T-cell memory formation after mild COVID-19. MiXCR, applied by TCRdb to the 5' RACE reads, yields one record per CDR3 protein. The table shows roughly 200,000 distinct CDR3 sequences, with around 19% occurring only once. Sequencing was performed on PBMCs or a T cell subset sorted from them (not recorded which). The source of these receptors is an adult woman who had mild COVID-19 (a few samples of this study predate the infection). Cell type and time point are not known. Each CDR3 is given with its conserved first and last residue. D genes are given only for firm matches. Some rows have no size entry. The others give once, few or many, or a class for an expanded clone.

>TRBJ2-5|14|TRBV7-2|few|NA
CASSPAGIRETQYF
TGTGCCAGCAGCCCCGCAGGGATCCGGGAGACCCAGTACTTC
>TRBJ2-1|15|TRBV3-1|few|TRBD2
CASRRNSGGYNEQFF
TGTGCCAGCAGGAGAAATAGCGGGGGCTACAATGAGCAGTTCTTC
>TRBJ1-4|14|TRBV6-6|few|NA
CASSDYKGGEKLFF
TGTGCCAGCAGTGACTACAAGGGCGGTGAAAAACTGTTTTTT
>TRBJ2-5|18|TRBV7-2|NA|NA
CASSLGPPGVWVPLTQYF
TGTGCCAGCAGCTTAGGGCCCCCGGGAGTCTGGGTTCCTCTAACCCAGTACTTC
>TRBJ1-1|16|TRBV29-1|NA|TRBD1
CSVAPGVGNRGTEAFF
TGCAGCGTTGCCCCAGGGGTTGGGAACAGGGGCACTGAAGCTTTCTTT
>TRBJ2-1|11|TRBV5-1|NA|NA
CASSWYDEQFF
TGCGCCAGCAGCTGGTACGATGAGCAGTTCTTC
>TRBJ1-1|15|TRBV5-5|NA|TRBD1
CASSTQMTGGTEAFF
TGTGCCAGCAGCACCCAAATGACAGGGGGCACTGAAGCTTTCTTT
>TRBJ1-6|16|TRBV6-5|few|NA
CASRRNRDSYNSPLHF
TGTGCCAGCAGGCGCAACCGGGACTCCTATAATTCACCCCTCCACTTT
>TRBJ2-3|17|TRBV6-2/TRBV6-3|few|TRBD2
CASSKRTSGASTDTQYF
TGTGCCAGCAGTAAAAGGACTAGCGGGGCAAGCACAGATACGCAGTATTTT
>TRBJ2-3|14|TRBV3-1|many|NA
CASSQGGASDTQYF
TGTGCCAGCAGCCAAGGCGGGGCGTCAGATACGCAGTATTTT
>TRBJ1-2|13|TRBV7-8|NA|NA
CASSLSGDHGYTF
TGTGCCAGCAGCTTATCAGGGGACCATGGCTACACCTTC
>TRBJ2-2|13|TRBV29-1|NA|TRBD1
CSVDRENTGELFF
TGCAGCGTCGACAGGGAAAACACCGGGGAGCTGTTTTTT
>TRBJ2-2|15|TRBV5-6|NA|TRBD2
CASSASGGATGELFF
TGTGCCAGCAGCGCTAGCGGGGGGGCCACCGGGGAGCTGTTTTTT
>TRBJ1-1|16|TRBV4-1|NA|NA
CASSSPRAKLNTEAFF
TGCGCCAGCAGCTCACCTCGGGCCAAGTTGAACACTGAAGCTTTCTTT
>TRBJ1-2|13|TRBV5-5|many|NA
CASSQRTARGDTF
TGTGCCAGCAGCCAGAGGACAGCCCGGGGAGACACCTTC
>TRBJ1-2|12|TRBV20-1|few|TRBD1
CSAITGVNGYTF
TGCAGTGCAATTACAGGGGTGAACGGCTACACCTTC
>TRBJ1-1|14|TRBV6-5|NA|NA
CASSYSRVNTEAFF
TGTGCCAGCAGTTATTCCAGGGTAAACACTGAAGCTTTCTTT
>TRBJ1-2|14|TRBV3-1|few|NA
CASSQDTGVYGYTF
TGTGCCAGCAGCCAAGATACGGGGGTGTATGGCTACACCTTC
>TRBJ1-1|13|TRBV7-3|few|NA
CASSLQMNTEAFF
TGTGCCAGCAGCTTGCAGATGAACACTGAAGCTTTCTTT
>TRBJ2-3|18|TRBV4-1|NA|NA
CASSRIGTQPWGTDTQYF
TGCGCCAGCAGCCGGATAGGGACCCAACCCTGGGGCACAGATACGCAGTATTTT
>TRBJ2-3|14|TRBV12-3/TRBV12-4|few|NA
CASSSLNRAATQYF
TGTGCCAGCAGTTCCCTGAACCGGGCTGCTACGCAGTATTTT
>TRBJ2-5|15|TRBV7-3|NA|NA
CASSLGDNQGATQYF
TGTGCCAGCAGCTTGGGGGACAACCAGGGAGCGACCCAGTACTTC
>TRBJ2-1|18|TRBV4-2|NA|TRBD2
CASSQDSRLAGAWDEQFF
TGTGCCAGCAGCCAAGATTCCCGACTAGCGGGGGCCTGGGATGAGCAGTTCTTC
>TRBJ2-1|14|TRBV5-6|many|NA
CASSPVGAYNEQFF
TGTGCCAGCAGCCCTGTAGGGGCCTACAATGAGCAGTTCTTC
>TRBJ1-5|16|TRBV15|NA|TRBD1
CATSRGQGPSNQPQHF
TGTGCCACCAGCAGAGGACAGGGGCCTAGCAATCAGCCCCAGCATTTT
>TRBJ2-1|18|TRBV24-1|many|TRBD2
CATSDPSRTSGSYNEQFF
TGTGCCACCAGTGATCCAAGCCGGACTAGCGGGAGTTACAATGAGCAGTTCTTC
>TRBJ2-5|15|TRBV5-1|NA|TRBD1
CASSLAGQGHETQYF
TGCGCCAGCAGCTTGGCCGGACAGGGGCACGAGACCCAGTACTTC
>TRBJ1-1|14|TRBV7-2|NA|TRBD1
CASKAQGTNTEAFF
TGTGCCAGCAAAGCACAGGGGACGAACACTGAAGCTTTCTTT
>TRBJ2-1|15|TRBV6-5|NA|NA
CASSYRRAARREQFF
TGTGCCAGCAGTTATCGGCGGGCAGCTCGGCGTGAGCAGTTCTTC
>TRBJ2-5|15|TRBV7-2|NA|TRBD2
CASSFSGGGGETQYF
TGTGCCAGCAGCTTTAGCGGGGGGGGCGGAGAGACCCAGTACTTC
>TRBJ1-3|15|TRBV7-8|few|NA
CASGHSGSSGNTIYF
TGTGCCAGCGGACATTCAGGGTCCTCTGGAAACACCATATATTTT
>TRBJ2-2|12|TRBV7-2|NA|NA
CASSPPPGELFF
TGTGCCAGCAGCCCCCCTCCCGGGGAGCTGTTTTTT
>TRBJ1-5|15|TRBV29-1|NA|TRBD1
CSVETGQGADQPQHF
TGCAGCGTTGAGACCGGACAGGGAGCTGATCAGCCCCAGCATTTT
>TRBJ2-3|13|TRBV27|NA|NA
CASSIRTARAQYF
TGTGCCAGCAGTATCAGGACGGCTAGGGCGCAGTATTTT
>TRBJ2-1|17|TRBV19|NA|NA
CASSLTASRTTAHQQFF
TGTGCCAGTAGTTTAACCGCCTCCCGGACAACCGCCCATCAGCAGTTCTTC
>TRBJ2-1|16|TRBV6-2/TRBV6-3|few|NA
CASSEVDGMGFHEQFF
TGTGCCAGCAGTGAGGTGGACGGGATGGGTTTTCATGAGCAGTTCTTC
>TRBJ2-1|18|TRBV4-2|NA|NA
CASSQDPRERLSYNEQFF
TGTGCCAGCAGCCAAGATCCCCGGGAGCGATTGAGCTACAATGAGCAGTTCTTC
>TRBJ1-6|18|TRBV7-2|few|TRBD1
CASSLAFPGQGWNSPLHF
TGTGCCAGCAGCTTAGCCTTCCCCGGACAGGGTTGGAATTCACCCCTCCACTTT
>TRBJ1-1|16|TRBV4-1|NA|NA
CASSQDSGYRYGRAFF
TGCGCCAGCAGCCAAGATTCCGGGTACAGGTACGGGAGAGCTTTCTTT
>TRBJ1-2|14|TRBV5-1|NA|NA
CASSLSPANYGYTF
TGCGCCAGCAGCTTGTCTCCAGCGAACTATGGCTACACCTTC
>TRBJ2-7|16|TRBV24-1|few|NA
CATSDPTGNGSYEQYF
TGTGCCACCAGTGACCCCACAGGGAACGGCTCCTACGAGCAGTACTTC
>TRBJ2-7|14|TRBV7-9|few|NA
CASSPRVLLGEQYF
TGTGCCAGCAGCCCACGGGTTTTGTTAGGCGAGCAGTACTTC
>TRBJ1-2|13|TRBV12-3/TRBV12-4|NA|NA
CASNLREAGGYTF
TGTGCCAGCAACCTCCGGGAGGCGGGGGGCTACACCTTC
>TRBJ2-1|16|TRBV19|NA|TRBD2
CASRLEGTSLRNEQFF
TGTGCCAGTAGACTTGAGGGGACTAGCCTTCGGAATGAGCAGTTCTTC
>TRBJ2-1|15|TRBV5-1|NA|TRBD1
CASSGGQGSIGEQFF
TGCGCCAGCAGCGGAGGACAGGGCAGTATTGGGGAGCAGTTCTTC
>TRBJ2-7|16|TRBV18|NA|TRBD2
CASSPPMSGRDYEQYF
TGTGCCAGCTCACCACCGATGAGCGGGAGAGACTACGAGCAGTACTTC
>TRBJ2-3|15|TRBV30|few|NA
CAWSGRAGSTDTQYF
TGTGCCTGGAGTGGTAGGGCGGGAAGTACAGATACGCAGTATTTT
>TRBJ2-1|15|TRBV5-1|many|TRBD1
CASSSTGTGVYEQFF
TGCGCCAGCAGCTCTACCGGGACAGGTGTATATGAGCAGTTCTTC
>TRBJ1-4|17|TRBV7-8|many|NA
CASSLGRKGATNEKLFF
TGTGCCAGCAGCCTCGGGCGGAAGGGCGCAACTAATGAAAAACTGTTTTTT
>TRBJ1-2|14|TRBV7-9|few|NA
CASSLEGRGYGYTF
TGTGCCAGCAGCTTAGAGGGTCGAGGGTATGGCTACACCTTC
>TRBJ2-7|17|TRBV20-1|NA|TRBD1
CSARIPGDRRSSYEQYF
TGCAGTGCTAGAATACCTGGGGACAGGAGGAGCTCCTACGAGCAGTACTTC
>TRBJ1-2|13|TRBV4-3|few|NA
CASSQRVGYGYTF
TGCGCCAGCAGCCAACGGGTGGGCTATGGCTACACCTTC
>TRBJ2-7|15|TRBV6-1|few|TRBD1
CASTRRGDRGYEQYF
TGTGCCAGCACTCGTAGGGGGGACAGGGGCTACGAGCAGTACTTC
>TRBJ1-2|15|TRBV9|NA|NA
CASSVGGQINYGYTF
TGTGCCAGCAGCGTCGGAGGACAGATTAACTATGGCTACACCTTC
>TRBJ1-2|12|TRBV29-1|many|NA
CSVADSNYGYTF
TGCAGCGTTGCGGACAGCAACTATGGCTACACCTTC